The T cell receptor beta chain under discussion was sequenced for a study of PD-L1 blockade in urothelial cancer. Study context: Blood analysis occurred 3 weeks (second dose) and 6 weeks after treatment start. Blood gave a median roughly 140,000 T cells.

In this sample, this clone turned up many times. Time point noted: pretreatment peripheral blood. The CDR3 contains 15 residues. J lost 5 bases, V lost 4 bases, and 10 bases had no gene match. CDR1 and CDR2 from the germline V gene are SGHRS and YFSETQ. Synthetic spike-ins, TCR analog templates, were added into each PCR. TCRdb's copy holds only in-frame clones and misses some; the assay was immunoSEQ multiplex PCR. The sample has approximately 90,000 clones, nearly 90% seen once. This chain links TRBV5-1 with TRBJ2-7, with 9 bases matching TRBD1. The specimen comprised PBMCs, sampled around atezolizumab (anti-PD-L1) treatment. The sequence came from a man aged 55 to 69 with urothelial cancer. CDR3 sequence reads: CASSPAGQGSHEQYF. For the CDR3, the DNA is TGCGCCAGCAGCCCCGCTGGACAGGGGTCCCACGAGCAGTACTTC. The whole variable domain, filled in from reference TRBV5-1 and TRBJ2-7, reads KAGVTQTPRYLIKTRGQQVTLSCSPISGHRSVSWYQQTPGQGLQFLFEYFSETQRNKGNFPGRFSGRQFSNSRSEMNVSTLELGDSALYLCASSPAGQGSHEQYFGPGTRLTVT.